The TCR beta chain under discussion was sequenced for a study of cytomegalovirus exposure and HLA in healthy donors. Study in general: As an earlier analysis found, about 179 million T cells yielded 90 million to 140 million unique TCR beta sequences. Study results and caveats: In a later analysis, TCR beta V- and J-gene trimming was associated with a missense DCLRE1C variant. At a 0.05 false discovery rate, a later analysis found approximately 17,000 TCR beta sequences to be associated with HLA alleles.

CDR1 and CDR2 from the germline V gene are MNHNS and SASEGT. CDR3 length: 15 amino acids. V lost 4 bases, J lost 4 bases, and 9 bases stayed unmatched. Whereas donors were nominally healthy upon sampling, unrecorded immune exposures were probable. This clone was observed a few times. Antigen specificity is unknown. The primer mix had 60 Vbeta and 13 Jbeta primers. Data came from immunoSEQ multiplex PCR; TCRdb stores just in-frame clones and leaves some out. The table records 150,000 to 200,000 clones, over 80% of them present only once. The specimen was PBMCs. The origin of this receptor is a woman younger than 35 in good health and CMV-seronegative. The J gene is TRBJ2-5, the V gene TRBV6-1, with TRBD1 identical over 7 bases. Here the CDR3 DNA reads TGTGCCAGCAGTGGTAACAGGGGTTTGGGAGAGACCCAGTACTTC. Amino acids: CASSGNRGLGETQYF.